Below, 2 T cell receptor beta chains from the same sample are listed, as sequenced in a study of blood T cells in healthy people across ages. A J-beta primer mix and a sample-barcoded 5' primer were used in a second PCR of roughly 7 to 12 cycles. TCRdb ran MiXCR on the 5' RACE reads and lists one entry per CDR3 protein. The repertoire includes almost 800,000 distinct CDR3 sequences, about three fifths of them detected once, and 20% to 25% sits in the top ten. The material sequenced was blood. The source is a man aged 25-45 years in good health.

The chain couples TRBV6-6 to TRBJ1-1; weak D call: TRBD1 (6 bases). Trimming removed 3 bases from V and 0 bases from J, with 11 bases in between. The CDR3 consists of 15 residues. CDR1 and CDR2 from the germline V gene are MNHNY and SVGAGI (reference sequence). CDR3 nucleotide sequence: TGTGCCAGCAGTTATCGGGGACAAATGAACACTGAAGCTTTCTTT. This sequence encodes CASSYRGQMNTEAFF.

The chain is built from TRBV20-1 and TRBJ2-1; unclear D gene. Deletions cut 5 bases from V and 9 bases from J, with 11 bases between. Germline V gene data show CDR1 as DFQATT and CDR2 as SNEGSKA (reference sequence). The CDR3 runs 11 residues. The chain's CDR3 is CSAPRLGEQFF. The CDR3 nucleotides read TGCAGTGCTCCCCGTTTGGGTGAGCAGTTCTTC.